This TCR beta chain was recovered during a study of T cells in Graves' hyperthyroidism and ophthalmopathy. The CDR3 is 15 amino acids. Germline assignment: CDR1 SGHAT and CDR2 FQNNGV. The V end was cut by 5 bases, the J end by 5 bases, with 18 bases between. This clonotype appeared many times. Antigen specificity is unknown. Study-level results: Most thyroid clonotypes with frequency above 0.001 were detected in blood.

Amplified TCR beta CDR3 regions derived from RNA transcripts. HTBI primers were employed in a first-round RT-PCR of the TCR CDR3. TCRdb passed the multiplex PCR reads through MiXCR, listing each CDR3 protein once. The data show approximately 400,000 distinct CDR3 sequences, over 11% seen once. Ophthalmopathy cases scored 3 or more on the Clinical Activity Score and 4 or more on NOSPECS grade, with duration below 3 months. Exclusion of a patient resulted from uncontrolled infection, other autoimmune disease, pregnancy or lactation. The clonotype originates from a man aged 50 to 59 with Graves' ophthalmopathy. Sequenced: blood. V usage is TRBV11-2 and J usage is TRBJ2-5; maybe TRBD2 (6 bases). The chain's CDR3 is CASSATGTVSETQYF. Written as DNA, the CDR3 is TGTGCCAGCAGCGCCACCGGGACTGTGAGTGAGACCCAGTACTTC.